This TCR beta chain was sequenced for a study of Tregs in tolerant kidney transplant recipients. Study findings and constraints: Findings come from small patient numbers and require larger validation. This study did not directly address biological reproducibility. Expanding Tregs on activated donor B cells appeared to best identify donor-specific TCRbeta clones.

Trimming cost V 4 bases and J 11 bases; bases outside gene matches: 17. Per germline, CDR1 SGHVS and CDR2 FNYEAQ. CDR3 length: 16 amino acids. The protocol was immunoSEQ multiplex PCR, while the TCRdb copy is restricted to in-frame clones and leaves out a portion. The table shows about 240,000 clones, with 84% occurring only once. Unstimulated regulatory T cells (CD4+CD25+CD127-), CD4+CD25- non-regulatory cells, CD4 and CD8 cells were FACS-sorted from thawed PBMCs. A remark on this clone: Its antigen is not known.

The sequence was obtained from a human donor in good health. The chain is built from TRBV7-6 and TRBJ2-1, with TRBD2 matching over 7 bases. Sequenced material: CD4+ T cells from blood. The CDR3 sequence: CASSSISSMASGKQFF. For the CDR3, the DNA is TGTGCCAGCAGCTCGATTTCGAGTATGGCTAGCGGTAAGCAGTTCTTC.